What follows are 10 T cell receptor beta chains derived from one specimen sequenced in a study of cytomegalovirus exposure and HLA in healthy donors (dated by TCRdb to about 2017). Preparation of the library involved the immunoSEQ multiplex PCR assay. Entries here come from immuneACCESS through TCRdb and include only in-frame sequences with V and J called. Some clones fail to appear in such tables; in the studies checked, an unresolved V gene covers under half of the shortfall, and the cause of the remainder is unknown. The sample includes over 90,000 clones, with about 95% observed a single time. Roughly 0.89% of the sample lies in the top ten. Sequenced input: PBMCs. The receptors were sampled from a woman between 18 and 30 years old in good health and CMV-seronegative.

The CDR3 nucleotides are TGTGCCAGCAGACTTCTAGCGGGAGTGAACAATGAGCAGTTCTTC. Its translation: CASRLLAGVNNEQFF. The rearrangement links TRBV2 to TRBJ2-1, with 10 bases lining up with TRBD2. Per germline, CDR1 SNHLY and CDR2 FYNNEI. There are 15 residues in the CDR3. With V trimmed by 6 bases and J by 5 bases, 7 bases remained unmatched.

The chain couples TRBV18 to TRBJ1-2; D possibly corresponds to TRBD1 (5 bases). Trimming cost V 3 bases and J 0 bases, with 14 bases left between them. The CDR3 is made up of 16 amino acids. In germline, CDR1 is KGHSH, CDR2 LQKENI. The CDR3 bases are TGTGCCAGCTCACCCCGGGAGGGGAGAGCTAACTATGGCTACACCTTC. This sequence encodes CASSPREGRANYGYTF.

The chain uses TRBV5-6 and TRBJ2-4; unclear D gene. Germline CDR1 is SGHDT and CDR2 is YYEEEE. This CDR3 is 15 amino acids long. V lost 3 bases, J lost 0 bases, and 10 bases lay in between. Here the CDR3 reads CASSWSQLAKNIQYF. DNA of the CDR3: TGTGCCAGCAGCTGGAGCCAACTAGCCAAAAACATTCAGTACTTC.

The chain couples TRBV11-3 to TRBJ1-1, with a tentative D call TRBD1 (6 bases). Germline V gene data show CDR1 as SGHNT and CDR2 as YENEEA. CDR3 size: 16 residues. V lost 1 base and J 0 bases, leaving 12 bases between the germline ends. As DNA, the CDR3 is TGTGCCAGCAGCTTAGCTGGCAGGGGAATGAACACTGAAGCTTTCTTT. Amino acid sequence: CASSLAGRGMNTEAFF.

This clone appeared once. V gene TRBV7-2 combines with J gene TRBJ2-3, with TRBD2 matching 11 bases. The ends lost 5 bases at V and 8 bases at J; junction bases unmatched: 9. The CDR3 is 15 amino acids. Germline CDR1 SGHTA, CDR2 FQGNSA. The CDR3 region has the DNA TGTGCCAGCAGCGTGACTAGCGGGGAAACCCGTACGCAGTATTTT. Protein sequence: CASSVTSGETRTQYF. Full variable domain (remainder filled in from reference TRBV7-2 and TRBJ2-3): GAGVSQSPSNKVTEKGKDVELRCDPISGHTALYWYRQSLGQGLEFLIYFQGNSAPDKSGLPSDRFSAERTGGSVSTLTIQRTQQEDSAVYLCASSVTSGETRTQYFGPGTRLTVL.

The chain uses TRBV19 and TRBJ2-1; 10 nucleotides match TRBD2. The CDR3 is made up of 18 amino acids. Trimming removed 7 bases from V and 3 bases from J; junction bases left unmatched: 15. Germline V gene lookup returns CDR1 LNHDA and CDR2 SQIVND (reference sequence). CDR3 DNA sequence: TGTGCCAGTACCCCTCCCGATGCGACTAGCGGGCACTACAATGAGCAGTTCTTC. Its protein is CASTPPDATSGHYNEQFF. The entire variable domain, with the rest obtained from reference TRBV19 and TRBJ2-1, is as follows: DGGITQSPKYLFRKEGQNVTLSCEQNLNHDAMYWYRQDPGQGLRLIYYSQIVNDFQKGDIAEGYSVSREKKESFPLTVTSAQKNPTAFYLCASTPPDATSGHYNEQFFGPGTRLTVL.

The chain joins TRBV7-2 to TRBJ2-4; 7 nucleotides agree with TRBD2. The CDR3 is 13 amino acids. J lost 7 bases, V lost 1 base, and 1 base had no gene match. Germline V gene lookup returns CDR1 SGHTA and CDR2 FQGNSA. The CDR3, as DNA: TGTGCCAGCAGCTTAGGGGACTACAACATTCAGTACTTC. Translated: CASSLGDYNIQYF.

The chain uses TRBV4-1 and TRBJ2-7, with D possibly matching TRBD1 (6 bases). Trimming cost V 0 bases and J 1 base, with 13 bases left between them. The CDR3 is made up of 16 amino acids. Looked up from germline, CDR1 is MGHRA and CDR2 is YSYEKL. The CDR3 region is CASSQDKEQGSYEQYF. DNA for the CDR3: TGCGCCAGCAGCCAAGATAAGGAACAGGGATCCTACGAGCAGTACTTC.

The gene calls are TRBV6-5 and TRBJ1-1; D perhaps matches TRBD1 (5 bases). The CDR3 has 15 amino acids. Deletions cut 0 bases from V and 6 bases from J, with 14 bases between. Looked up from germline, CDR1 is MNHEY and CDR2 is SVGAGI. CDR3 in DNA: TGTGCCAGCAGTTACTCGTGGGGGGTAAGGGCTGAAGCTTTCTTT. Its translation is CASSYSWGVRAEAFF.

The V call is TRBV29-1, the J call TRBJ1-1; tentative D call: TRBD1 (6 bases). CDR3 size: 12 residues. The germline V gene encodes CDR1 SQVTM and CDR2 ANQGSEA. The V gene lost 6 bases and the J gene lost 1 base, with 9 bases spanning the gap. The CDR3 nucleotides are TGCAGCGTCGGACAGCCGAACACTGAAGCTTTCTTT. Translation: CSVGQPNTEAFF.